This TCR beta chain was profiled in a study of early T cells in non-severe SARS-CoV-2 infection. Study-wide context: The sequenced material was bulk RNA from unsorted whole blood, and its chains were unpaired. General study results and limits: VDJdb matching, biased toward anti-spike CD8 responses, missed private and CD4 specificities.

This clonotype showed up just a few times. The antigen remains undetermined. The library protocol tagged individual cDNA molecules with unique molecular identifiers. TCRdb re-analysed the 5' RACE reads in MiXCR, keeping a single row per CDR3 protein. The data contain approximately 33,000 distinct CDR3 sequences, over 3.5% of them singletons. The germline CDR1 and CDR2 sequences are MDHEN and SYDVKM. This CDR3 is 15 amino acids long. V was trimmed by 2 bases and J by 8 bases, leaving 16 bases between them. The sequence came from an adult who was a healthcare worker with PCR-confirmed SARS-CoV-2 infection or an uninfected control (not recorded which). V is TRBV28 and J is TRBJ1-5; perhaps TRBD1 as D (5 bases). The sample was whole blood. CDR3 protein: CASSLPRRVQEPQHF. The CDR3 coding sequence is TGTGCCAGCAGTTTACCCCGCCGGGTACAGGAGCCCCAGCATTTT. Supplemented by reference TRBV28 and TRBJ1-5, the full variable domain reads DVKVTQSSRYLVKRTGEKVFLECVQDMDHENMFWYRQDPGLGLRLIYFSYDVKMKEKGDIPEGYSVSREKKERFSLILESASTNQTSMYLCASSLPRRVQEPQHFGDGTRLSIL.